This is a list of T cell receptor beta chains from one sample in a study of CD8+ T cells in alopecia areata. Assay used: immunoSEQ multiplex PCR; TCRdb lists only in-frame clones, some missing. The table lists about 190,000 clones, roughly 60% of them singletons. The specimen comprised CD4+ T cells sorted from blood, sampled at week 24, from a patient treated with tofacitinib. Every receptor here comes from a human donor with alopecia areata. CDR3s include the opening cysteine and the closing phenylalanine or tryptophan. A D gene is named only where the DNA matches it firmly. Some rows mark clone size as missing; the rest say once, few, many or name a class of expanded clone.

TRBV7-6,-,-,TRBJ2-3,TGTGCCAGCAGCCCTACCTCTAGCACAGATACGCAGTATTTT,CASSPTSSTDTQYF
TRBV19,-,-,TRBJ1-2,TGTGCCAGTAGTACCGGGGTCGGGACTGGCTATGGCTACACCTTC,CASSTGVGTGYGYTF
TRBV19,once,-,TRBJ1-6,TGTGCCAGTAGTACGACGGTTTCCAATTCACCCCTCCACTTT,CASSTTVSNSPLHF
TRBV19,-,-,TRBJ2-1,TGTGCCAGTAGTCACCGGGGGTTATCCTACAATGAGCAGTTCTTC,CASSHRGLSYNEQFF
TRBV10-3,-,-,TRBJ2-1,TGTGCCATCAGCGAACGGAGGCAGTACAATGAGCAGTTCTTC,CAISERRQYNEQFF
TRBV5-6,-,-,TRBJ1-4,TGTGCCAGCAGCTTGATGGACCCTAATGAAAAACTGTTTTTT,CASSLMDPNEKLFF
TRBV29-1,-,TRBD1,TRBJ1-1,TGCAGCGTCGACAGGGGAATGAACACTGAAGCTTTCTTT,CSVDRGMNTEAFF
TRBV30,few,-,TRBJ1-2,TGTGCCTGGAGTGATCCTACAGATGGCTACACCTTC,CAWSDPTDGYTF
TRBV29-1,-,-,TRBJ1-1,TGCAGCGTTTCTGGCAGGCTGAACACTGAAGCTTTCTTT,CSVSGRLNTEAFF
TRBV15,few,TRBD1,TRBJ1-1,TGTGCCACCAGCCGGGGACAGGGCGGGGACACTGAAGCTTTCTTT,CATSRGQGGDTEAFF
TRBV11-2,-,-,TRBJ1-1,TGTGCCAGCAGCTTTGGCGGTAAAGGATCCAACACTGAAGCTTTCTTT,CASSFGGKGSNTEAFF
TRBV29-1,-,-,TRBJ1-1,TGCAGCGTTGTGTCCCCTCTGGACCATGAAGCTTTCTTT,CSVVSPLDHEAFF
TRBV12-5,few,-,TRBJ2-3,TGTGCTAGTGGTCCCTTTCTCGGAGGAGGCACAGATACGCAGTATTTT,CASGPFLGGGTDTQYF
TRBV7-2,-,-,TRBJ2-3,TGTGCCAGCAGACAAACGTCTAGCACAGATACGCAGTATTTT,CASRQTSSTDTQYF
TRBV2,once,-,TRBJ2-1,TGTGCCAGCAGTGAAGGTTTTAACTCCTACAATGAGCAGTTCTTC,CASSEGFNSYNEQFF
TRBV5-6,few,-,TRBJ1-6,TGTGCCAGCAGCTTGGGGAGAGGAAAATCACCCCTCCACTTT,CASSLGRGKSPLHF
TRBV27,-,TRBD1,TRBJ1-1,TGTGCCAGCAACCCAAGAGGACAGGGGAGAACTGAAGCTTTCTTT,CASNPRGQGRTEAFF
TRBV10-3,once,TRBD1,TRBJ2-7,TGTGCCATCAGTAGGACAGGGGGCCACGAGCAGTACTTC,CAISRTGGHEQYF
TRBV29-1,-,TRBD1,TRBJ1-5,TGCAGCGTTGTGCGGGACAGGGGCATCCAGGAGGAGCCCCAGCATTTT,CSVVRDRGIQEEPQHF
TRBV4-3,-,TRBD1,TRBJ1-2,TGCGCCAGCAGCCAAGAATTGGGACAGGGGCATGGCTACACCTTC,CASSQELGQGHGYTF
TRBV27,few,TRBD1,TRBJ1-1,TGTGCCAGTCGCTGGGGGTCAGGGGGCATGAACACTGAAGCTTTCTTT,CASRWGSGGMNTEAFF
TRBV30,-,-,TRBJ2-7,TGTGCCTCAAGGAGTCAGACCCACTCCTACGAGCAGTACTTC,CASRSQTHSYEQYF
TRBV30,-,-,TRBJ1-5,TGTGCCTGGAGTGTACTCGGGTCTAGCAATCAGCCCCAGCATTTT,CAWSVLGSSNQPQHF
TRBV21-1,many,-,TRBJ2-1,TGTGCCAGCAGCAATAGGGCCGAGGATGAGCAGTTCTTC,CASSNRAEDEQFF
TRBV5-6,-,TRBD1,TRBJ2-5,TGTGCCAGCAGTGGGACAGGGACTCAAGAGACCCAGTACTTC,CASSGTGTQETQYF
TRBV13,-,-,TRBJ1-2,TGTGCCAGCAGCCCCCGAGGGTACTATGGCTACACCTTC,CASSPRGYYGYTF
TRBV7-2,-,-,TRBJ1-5,TGTGCCAGCAGCTTCAGTAGCAATCAGCCCCAGCATTTT,CASSFSSNQPQHF
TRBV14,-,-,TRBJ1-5,TGTGCCAGCAGCCAAGATCTTCGGGCTAGAAATCAGCCCCAGCATTTT,CASSQDLRARNQPQHF
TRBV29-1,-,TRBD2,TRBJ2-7,TGCAGCGTTGATCGGGGGGGCGAGCAGTACTTC,CSVDRGGEQYF